These 25 T cell receptor beta chains share one sample of origin, sequenced in a study of control samples from healthy donors and cancer patients. Profiling relied on immunoSEQ multiplex PCR, and the TCRdb table lists in-frame clones only, not all of them. The table lists 110,000 to 150,000 clones, roughly 94% of them singletons. Sequenced: blood. The source is a middle-aged man in good health.

This chain uses TRBV7-9 with TRBJ2-5; tentative D call: TRBD1 (6 bases). Germline V lookup: CDR1 SEHNR, CDR2 FQNEAQ (reference sequence). The CDR3 has 14 residues. The V end lost 6 bases, the J end lost 3 bases, and 14 bases lay between the germline ends. CDR3 sequence reads: CASSFGQYEETQYF. CDR3 bases: TGTGCCAGCAGTTTTGGACAGTATGAAGAGACCCAGTACTTC.

The chain couples TRBV28 to TRBJ2-7; D may be TRBD1 (6 bases). This CDR3 has 13 amino acids. The V gene lost 4 bases and the J gene lost 3 bases, with 10 bases spanning the gap. The germline gives CDR1 MDHEN, CDR2 SYDVKM. CDR3 DNA: TGTGCCAGCAGTTATAGGGACATCTACGAGCAGTACTTC. Its protein product is CASSYRDIYEQYF.

The J gene is TRBJ2-3, the V gene TRBV7-9; TRBD2 matches 14 bases. This CDR3 spans 18 amino acids. V was clipped by 7 bases and J by 6 bases; unmatched bases: 15. Germline V gene sequence: CDR1 SEHNR, CDR2 FQNEAQ (reference sequence). CDR3 DNA: TGTGCCAGCACCCCCCCCGGGACTAGCGGGAGTTTGGAGGATACGCAGTATTTT. This gives the protein CASTPPGTSGSLEDTQYF. Based on the CDR3 plus reference TRBV7-9 and TRBJ2-3, the full variable domain is DTGVSQNPRHKITKRGQNVTFRCDPISEHNRLYWYRQTLGQGPEFLTYFQNEAQLEKSRLLSDRFSAERPKGSFSTLEIQRTEQGDSAMYLCASTPPGTSGSLEDTQYFGPGTRLTVL.

In nucleotides, the CDR3 is TGTGCCAGCAGCTTGGGGCAGGGGGCTATGAACACTGAAGCTTTCTTT. This codes for CASSLGQGAMNTEAFF. This chain joins TRBV5-8 and TRBJ1-1; 8 bases fit TRBD1. Germline CDR1 and CDR2: SGHTS and YDEGEE. V was clipped by 0 bases and J by 0 bases; unmatched bases: 4. This CDR3 has 16 amino acids.

This chain links TRBV9 with TRBJ2-1; D ambiguous. The CDR3 extends over 16 amino acids. CDR1 SGDLS and CDR2 YYNGEE come from the germline V gene. V lost 0 bases and J lost 9, with 19 bases in between. The CDR3 is CASSVDGYGSISEQFF. The CDR3 DNA reads as TGTGCCAGCAGCGTAGACGGATACGGATCGATTTCTGAGCAGTTCTTC.

The genes are TRBV27 and TRBJ2-7; perhaps TRBD2 as D (5 bases). The CDR3 has 11 residues. Germline V CDR1 and CDR2: MNHEY, SMNVEV (reference sequence). Trimming took 0 bases from V and 10 from J, leaving 7 bases between them. The CDR3 sequence: CASSLSGVQYF. The CDR3 DNA reads TGTGCCAGCAGTTTATCCGGGGTCCAGTACTTC.

Only one count was recorded for this clone. The chain links TRBV25-1 to TRBJ1-2; no reliable D call. Deletions cut 5 bases from V and 9 bases from J, with 13 bases between. The germline CDR1 and CDR2 sequences are MGHDK and SYGVNS. The CDR3 loop spans 12 amino acids. The CDR3 is CASSIDAGRYTF. CDR3 sequence (DNA): TGTGCCAGCAGTATTGATGCCGGTCGCTACACCTTC.

The chain combines TRBV4-3 with TRBJ1-6; the match to TRBD1 covers 9 bases. V lost 3 bases and J lost 10; bases outside the gene matches: 4. CDR3 length: 14 amino acids. Germline CDR1 is LGHNA and CDR2 is YSLEER. The CDR3 DNA sequence: TGCGCCAGCAGCCACCGGGACAGGGAATCACCCCTCCACTTT. This encodes CASSHRDRESPLHF.

The rearrangement joins TRBV24-1 to TRBJ1-4, with D maybe TRBD1 (5 bases). In germline, CDR1 is KGHDR, CDR2 SFDVKD. This CDR3 region has 16 residues. V shed 2 bases and J shed 5 bases, with 14 bases lying between them. CDR3 DNA: TGTGCCACCAGTGATTCTGGGGGGAGATCCAATGAAAAACTGTTTTTT. It codes for CATSDSGGRSNEKLFF.

V gene TRBV29-1 combines with J gene TRBJ1-2; tentatively, D is TRBD1 (6 bases). CDR1 SQVTM and CDR2 ANQGSEA come from the germline V gene. The CDR3 contains 13 residues. The V and J ends lost 6 bases and 4 bases respectively, with 15 bases between them. CDR3 DNA sequence: TGCAGCGTCCCACAGGGTGGGGGCTATGGCTACACCTTC. Translating gives CSVPQGGGYGYTF.

The V gene is TRBV18, the J gene TRBJ1-6; D is perhaps TRBD1 (5 bases). V gave up 5 bases and J gave up 7 bases, with 9 bases separating them. Per the germline V gene, CDR1 is KGHSH and CDR2 is LQKENI. The CDR3 consists of 13 residues. The CDR3 region has the DNA TGTGCCAGCTCAGAAACAGGCAATTCACCCCTCCACTTT. Translation gives CASSETGNSPLHF.

The chain recombines TRBV5-6 with TRBJ2-7; tentatively, D is TRBD1 or TRBD2 (5 bases each). Trimming removed 2 bases at V and 2 bases at J, with 14 bases between. The CDR3 has 15 amino acids. CDR1 is SGHDT, CDR2 YYEEEE, per germline. The CDR3: CASSFHRDGAYEQYF. In DNA, the CDR3 is TGTGCCAGCAGCTTTCACCGGGACGGGGCCTACGAGCAGTACTTC.

This rearrangement joins TRBV9 to TRBJ2-2, with 8 bases matching TRBD2. CDR1 and CDR2 from the germline V gene are SGDLS and YYNGEE. The CDR3 covers 15 residues. V dropped 3 bases and J dropped 2; count of bases not matched to a gene: 3. The CDR3 loop reads CASSAGTRNTGELFF. In nucleotides, the CDR3 is TGTGCCAGCAGCGCAGGGACTAGAAACACCGGGGAGCTGTTTTTT. Supplemented by reference TRBV9 and TRBJ2-2, the full variable domain reads DSGVTQTPKHLITATGQRVTLRCSPRSGDLSVYWYQQSLDQGLQFLIQYYNGEERAKGNILERFSAQQFPDLHSELNLSSLELGDSALYFCASSAGTRNTGELFFGEGSRLTVL.

The chain links TRBV11-1 to TRBJ2-1, with 9 bases lining up with TRBD2. The CDR3 is 15 residues long. Germline-derived CDR1 and CDR2 are SGHAT and FQDESV (reference sequence). V trimming: 3 bases; J trimming: 4 bases; junction bases outside the gene matches: 4. The CDR3 reads CASSFSGSGYNEQFF. In nucleotides, the CDR3 is TGTGCCAGCAGCTTTAGCGGGAGTGGTTACAATGAGCAGTTCTTC.

The chain couples TRBV18 to TRBJ1-1; a possible D gene is TRBD1 (6 bases). The V gene lost 5 bases and the J gene lost 0 bases, with 10 bases spanning the gap. The CDR3 covers 14 residues. From germline, CDR1 is KGHSH and CDR2 LQKENI. Written as DNA, the CDR3 is TGTGCCAGCTCAGCGGACAGATTGAACACTGAAGCTTTCTTT. This translates into CASSADRLNTEAFF.

V usage is TRBV4-2 and J usage is TRBJ2-3; D is unresolved. The germline V gene encodes CDR1 LGHNA and CDR2 YNFKEQ. The CDR3 spans 14 residues. Trimming stripped 0 bases from V and 4 bases from J, with 8 bases between. In nucleotides, the CDR3 is TGTGCCAGCAGCCAAGATAGAAGGGCAGATACGCAGTATTTT. Its protein is CASSQDRRADTQYF.

The V gene is TRBV9, the J gene TRBJ1-2; D uncertain. The V end was cut by 3 bases, the J end by 4 bases, with 19 bases between. The CDR3 covers 16 residues. CDR1 is SGDLS, CDR2 YYNGEE, per germline. As DNA, the CDR3 is TGTGCCAGCAGCGCCGTAGAGTGGGGTGAGGCCTATGGCTACACCTTC. It is translated as CASSAVEWGEAYGYTF.

The chain combines TRBV19 with TRBJ2-1, with TRBD2 as a possible D gene (6 bases). Germline CDR1 and CDR2: LNHDA and SQIVND (reference sequence). The CDR3 covers 17 residues. The V end lost 3 bases, the J end lost 0 bases, and 15 bases lay between the germline ends. The CDR3, as DNA: TGTGCCAGTAGTATGGTGGCTAGCGAATACTCCTACAATGAGCAGTTCTTC. Translating it yields CASSMVASEYSYNEQFF.

The V and J genes are TRBV5-1 and TRBJ2-7; 8 nucleotides agree with TRBD1. Germline V gene lookup returns CDR1 SGHRS and CDR2 YFSETQ. This CDR3 comprises 15 residues. V trimming: 4 bases; J trimming: 5 bases; junction bases outside the gene matches: 11. The CDR3 here is CASSLDRGRLDEQYF. CDR3 nucleotides: TGCGCCAGCAGCCTAGACAGGGGCAGACTAGACGAGCAGTACTTC. The full variable domain, with the rest looked up from reference TRBV5-1 and TRBJ2-7, is KAGVTQTPRYLIKTRGQQVTLSCSPISGHRSVSWYQQTPGQGLQFLFEYFSETQRNKGNFPGRFSGRQFSNSRSEMNVSTLELGDSALYLCASSLDRGRLDEQYFGPGTRLTVT.

The rearrangement joins TRBV6-2 or TRBV6-3 to TRBJ2-6; D gene uncertain. Germline CDR1 is MNHEY and CDR2 is SVGEGT. The CDR3 length is 17 residues. The V end was cut by 5 bases, the J end by 0 bases, with 14 bases between. The CDR3 protein is CASSPSDGGSGANVLTF. The CDR3 region has the DNA TGTGCCAGCAGTCCGTCGGACGGTGGCTCTGGGGCCAACGTCCTGACTTTC.

The chain joins TRBV4-2 to TRBJ1-1; maybe TRBD1 (6 bases). Germline assignment: CDR1 LGHNA and CDR2 YNFKEQ. V dropped 0 bases and J dropped 11 bases, with 16 bases sitting between them. CDR3 length: 14 amino acids. DNA of the CDR3: TGTGCCAGCAGCCAAGAGAGTTACAGGGAGGACGCTTTCTTT. Translating gives CASSQESYREDAFF.

The chain employs TRBV7-9 and TRBJ1-2; TRBD1 aligns across 10 bases. CDR3 length equals 15 residues. With V trimmed by 0 bases and J by 5 bases, 3 bases remained unmatched. Looked up from germline, CDR1 is SEHNR and CDR2 is FQNEAQ (reference sequence). CDR3: CASSLAGTGEYGYTF. In nucleotides, the CDR3 is TGTGCCAGCAGCTTAGCGGGGACAGGGGAATATGGCTACACCTTC.

The chain joins TRBV7-2 to TRBJ2-1; D possibly corresponds to TRBD2 (6 bases). This CDR3 is 15 amino acids long. V was trimmed by 2 bases and J by 6 bases, leaving 14 bases between them. CDR1 is SGHTA and CDR2 is FQGNSA in the germline V gene. CDR3 bases: TGTGCCAGCAGCTTATCGAATTACGGGGGCAATGAGCAGTTCTTC. It translates to CASSLSNYGGNEQFF.

The CDR3 DNA reads as TGTGCCAGCAGCTTAATAGGGGGCCAGACTGAAGCTTTCTTT. It yields the protein CASSLIGGQTEAFF. The chain employs TRBV7-9 and TRBJ1-1; TRBD1 agrees at 7 bases. Germline V lookup: CDR1 SEHNR, CDR2 FQNEAQ (reference sequence). With 2 bases clipped from V and 5 bases from J, the junction kept 5 bases outside the gene matches. The CDR3 runs to 14 residues.

The chain links TRBV19 to TRBJ2-7; D unclear. V shed 5 bases and J shed 3 bases, with 14 bases lying between them. Germline V gene lookup returns CDR1 LNHDA and CDR2 SQIVND (reference sequence). CDR3 length: 14 residues. This chain's CDR3 is CASSPVGLHYEQYF. In nucleotides, the CDR3 is TGTGCCAGTAGTCCTGTGGGCCTTCACTACGAGCAGTACTTC.